The 25 T cell receptor beta chains given below trace back to one sample, sequenced in a study of T-cell reconstitution after alpha-beta-depleted transplantation in children. Using unique molecular identifiers, the investigators prepared the TCRbeta library. TCRdb redid the calling of the PCR reads with MiXCR, one entry per CDR3 protein. This table has 360,000 or so distinct CDR3 sequences, around 21% appearing once. Sequenced here: PBMCs from the stem cell graft donor, sampled from the stem cell graft. The receptors shown here come from a human donor who donated a stem cell graft to a child with acute myeloid leukemia.

V usage is TRBV6-4 and J usage is TRBJ1-1; the D is unclear. CDR1 is MRHNA and CDR2 is SNTAGT in the germline V gene. V lost 5 bases and J 1 base, leaving 8 bases between the germline ends. The CDR3 is made up of 13 amino acids. Written as DNA, the CDR3 is TGTGCCAGCAGTCGCCGGGAGAACACTGAAGCTTTCTTT. Residues: CASSRRENTEAFF.

This clonotype was counted only a few times. The CDR3 loop reads CASSQLKGNSYEQYF. CDR3 sequence (DNA): TGTGCCAGCAGCCAATTGAAAGGTAACTCCTACGAGCAGTACTTC. The chain joins TRBV14 to TRBJ2-7; no clear D gene. Germline V lookup: CDR1 SGHDN, CDR2 FVKESK. This CDR3 region has 15 residues. V lost 2 bases and J 0 bases, leaving 11 bases between the germline ends. Looking up the rest from reference TRBV14 and TRBJ2-7 gives the full variable domain: EAGVTQFPSHSVIEKGQTVTLRCDPISGHDNLYWYRRVMGKEIKFLLHFVKESKQDESGMPNNRFLAERTGGTYSTLKVQPAELEDSGVYFCASSQLKGNSYEQYFGPGTRLTVT.

The chain couples TRBV28 to TRBJ2-5; TRBD1 or TRBD2 may be the D gene (5 bases each). Germline V gene sequence: CDR1 MDHEN, CDR2 SYDVKM. There are 15 residues in the CDR3. Trimming removed 3 bases at V and 2 bases at J, with 13 bases between. CDR3 region: CASSFGGWAQETQYF. The CDR3 DNA follows: TGTGCCAGCAGTTTTGGGGGTTGGGCACAAGAGACCCAGTACTTC.

This clonotype has only a few counts. The rearrangement joins TRBV28 to TRBJ2-1; D is uncertain. This CDR3 is 14 amino acids long. Germline-derived CDR1 and CDR2 are MDHEN and SYDVKM. With 3 bases removed from V and 8 bases from J, the gap between germline ends came to 14 bases. The CDR3 reads CASSFSDSVDEQFF. The CDR3, as DNA: TGTGCCAGCAGTTTCAGCGATTCCGTCGATGAGCAGTTCTTC.

Many counts were recorded for this clonotype. This rearrangement joins TRBV20-1 to TRBJ1-5; TRBD1 is a possible D gene (6 bases). Germline-derived CDR1 and CDR2 are DFQATT and SNEGSKA (reference sequence). V dropped 0 bases and J dropped 5 bases, with 17 bases sitting between them. The CDR3 has 16 residues. The CDR3 DNA is TGCAGTGCTAGAGATGATCGCAGGGGATCTCATCAGCCCCAGCATTTT. This encodes CSARDDRRGSHQPQHF.

This clonotype was seen a few times. The chain combines TRBV6-1 with TRBJ2-1; D gene uncertain. The CDR3 is made up of 17 amino acids. Germline assignment: CDR1 MNHNS and CDR2 SASEGT. Deletions cut 7 bases from V and 6 bases from J, with 25 bases between. CDR3 sequence reads: CASTPLNRATYVNEQFF. The CDR3 nucleotides are TGTGCCAGCACCCCCCTAAATCGGGCTACTTACGTCAATGAGCAGTTCTTC.

This clonotype was counted ten times or more. The genes are TRBV25-1 and TRBJ2-1, with D tentatively TRBD2 (6 bases). This CDR3 is 13 amino acids long. CDR1 is MGHDK, CDR2 SYGVNS, per germline. Trimming left V 2 bases short and J 8 bases short, with 10 bases between. CDR3 bases: TGTGCCAGCAGTGAAGGGGGAGGAGATGAGCAGTTCTTC. As protein: CASSEGGGDEQFF.

In its sample, this clonotype was seen a few times. CDR3 residues: CASSLARAGGFAFLDTQYF. The CDR3, as DNA: TGTGCCAGCAGCTTAGCTCGAGCGGGAGGGTTCGCTTTTCTGGATACGCAGTATTTT. The chain recombines TRBV7-2 with TRBJ2-3; TRBD2 matches 10 bases. V was pared by 0 bases and J by 6 bases, with 15 bases of the junction left unmatched. The CDR3 has 19 residues. Germline CDR1 and CDR2: SGHTA and FQGNSA.

There are a few counts of this clonotype. This chain joins TRBV20-1 and TRBJ2-1; TRBD2 agrees at 8 bases. Germline CDR1 DFQATT, CDR2 SNEGSKA (reference sequence). Trimming took 3 bases from V and 6 from J; bases not matched to a gene: 13. The CDR3 sequence is 16 residues long. CDR3 loop: CSARIIPGLAGNEQFF. The CDR3 DNA reads as TGCAGTGCTAGGATCATCCCTGGACTAGCAGGCAATGAGCAGTTCTTC.

This clonotype was found a few times. This chain links TRBV5-1 with TRBJ2-5; TRBD2 matches 7 bases. This CDR3 has 15 amino acids. The germline V gene encodes CDR1 SGHRS and CDR2 YFSETQ. The ends lost 4 bases at V and 3 bases at J; junction bases unmatched: 9. Here the CDR3 reads CASSQRGSPEETQYF. The CDR3 DNA reads as TGCGCCAGCAGCCAGCGGGGCAGCCCGGAAGAGACCCAGTACTTC.

The table lists this clonotype with a few counts. The chain is built from TRBV29-1 and TRBJ2-7; 8 nucleotides line up with TRBD2. This CDR3 has 13 residues. J was trimmed by 6 bases and V by 1 base; bases with no gene match: 5. Germline CDR1 reads SQVTM; CDR2 reads ANQGSEA. The CDR3 DNA reads as TGCAGCGTTGAAGCTCTAGCGGGCTCCGAGCAGTACTTC. Residues: CSVEALAGSEQYF.

This clonotype was detected ten times or more. This chain connects TRBV7-9 to TRBJ2-7, with D possibly matching TRBD1 (5 bases). The CDR3 sequence is 16 residues long. The germline V and J ends were trimmed by 0 bases and 0 bases, with 12 bases remaining between them. Germline CDR1 reads SEHNR; CDR2 reads FQNEAQ (reference sequence). The CDR3 DNA reads as TGTGCCAGCAGCTTAGCAAGGCTGGGGCTCTCCTACGAGCAGTACTTC. Translating it yields CASSLARLGLSYEQYF.

This clonotype was counted ten times or more. The chain combines TRBV20-1 with TRBJ2-5; 8 positions match TRBD1. The CDR3 extends over 15 amino acids. CDR1 and CDR2 (germline): DFQATT, SNEGSKA (reference sequence). J lost 5 bases, V lost 6 bases, and 14 bases had no gene match. In DNA, the CDR3 is TGCAGTGCCACGTATCCAGACAGGGGAATTGAGACCCAGTACTTC. Residues: CSATYPDRGIETQYF.

V and J are TRBV28 and TRBJ2-1, with TRBD2 as a possible D gene (5 bases). CDR3 length: 17 amino acids. Germline CDR1 and CDR2: MDHEN and SYDVKM. The germline V and J ends were trimmed by 4 bases and 6 bases, with 22 bases remaining between them. The CDR3 nucleotides are TGTGCCAGCAGTTCTGGGAGTTCCGGTCTAGCTCGCAATGAGCAGTTCTTC. Protein: CASSSGSSGLARNEQFF.

This clonotype was observed a few times. The chain links TRBV5-1 to TRBJ2-7, with a possible D match to TRBD2 (6 bases). The germline V gene encodes CDR1 SGHRS and CDR2 YFSETQ. CDR3 length: 15 residues. Trimming cost V 3 bases and J 2 bases, with 15 bases left between them. The CDR3 sequence: CASSWDGTEPYEQYF. DNA for the CDR3: TGCGCCAGCAGCTGGGATGGGACTGAACCCTACGAGCAGTACTTC.

CDR3 loop: CASSLTGDYGYTF. The CDR3 DNA is TGTGCCAGCAGCCTGACAGGGGACTATGGCTACACCTTC. This sequence joins TRBV7-8 and TRBJ1-2; 8 bases line up with TRBD1. The junction had 2 bases not matched to a gene; V was cut back by 5 bases and J by 3 bases. Per the germline V gene, CDR1 is SGHVS and CDR2 is FQNEAQ. The CDR3 loop spans 13 amino acids.

This clonotype has a handful of counts. The rearrangement links TRBV25-1 to TRBJ2-3, with D unresolved. The ends were cut back, 5 bases at V and 0 bases at J, with 3 bases in the middle. CDR1 is MGHDK and CDR2 is SYGVNS in the germline V gene. The CDR3 covers 12 residues. CDR3 region: CASSNSTDTQYF. In DNA, the CDR3 is TGTGCCAGCAGTAATAGCACAGATACGCAGTATTTT.

This clonotype was seen more than once but under ten times. The V and J genes are TRBV10-3 and TRBJ2-7; D may be TRBD2 (7 bases). Looked up from germline, CDR1 is ENHRY and CDR2 is SYGVKD. The CDR3 has 14 residues. V shed 4 bases and J shed 1 base, with 11 bases lying between them. For the CDR3, the DNA is TGTGCCATCAGTGGGGGGGGCGGGTCCTACGAGCAGTACTTC. Amino acids: CAISGGGGSYEQYF.

This clonotype has just a few counts. The chain carries TRBV28 and TRBJ1-1; D gene unclear. The CDR3 is 14 residues long. Germline-derived CDR1 and CDR2 are MDHEN and SYDVKM. Trimming removed 2 bases at V and 7 bases at J, with 14 bases between. The CDR3 nucleotides read TGTGCCAGCAGTTTAAAACAGCTGCGTGGTGAAGCTTTCTTT. Protein product: CASSLKQLRGEAFF.

This clonotype has just a few counts. The chain couples TRBV12-3 or TRBV12-4 to TRBJ2-4; 7 nucleotides agree with TRBD1. The CDR3 covers 13 residues. Trimming at V came to 8 bases and at J to 6 bases, leaving 7 bases not matched to a gene. CDR3 protein: CASGVQGTNIQYF. The CDR3 nucleotides are TGTGCCAGCGGGGTACAGGGGACAAACATTCAGTACTTC.

This clonotype has more than one count but fewer than ten. The rearrangement links TRBV7-9 to TRBJ2-7; D not certain. Germline V gene data show CDR1 as SEHNR and CDR2 as FQNEAQ (reference sequence). The length of the CDR3 is 13 residues. Between the trimmed V and J ends, which lost 6 bases and 0 bases, there was a span of 9 bases. The CDR3 coding sequence is TGTGCCAGCAGAGAGGTGAGCTCCTACGAGCAGTACTTC. Its translation is CASREVSSYEQYF.

This clonotype was seen only a few times. This chain uses TRBV7-9 with TRBJ2-1; 10 bases line up with TRBD1. V trimming: 4 bases; J trimming: 6 bases; junction bases outside the gene matches: 9. The CDR3 loop spans 16 amino acids. Germline loops: CDR1 SEHNR, CDR2 FQNEAQ (reference sequence). Here the CDR3 DNA reads TGTGCCAGCAGCTACCGTCGACAGGGGGCCTCCAATGAGCAGTTCTTC. Its translation is CASSYRRQGASNEQFF. Using reference TRBV7-9 and TRBJ2-1 for the parts outside the CDR3, the full variable domain is DTGVSQNPRHKITKRGQNVTFRCDPISEHNRLYWYRQTLGQGPEFLTYFQNEAQLEKSRLLSDRFSAERPKGSFSTLEIQRTEQGDSAMYLCASSYRRQGASNEQFFGPGTRLTVL.

The sample holds a few counts of this clonotype. The genes are TRBV18 and TRBJ2-6, with D unclear. The length of the CDR3 is 13 residues. The germline V gene encodes CDR1 KGHSH and CDR2 LQKENI. The V and J ends lost 2 bases and 3 bases respectively, with 2 bases between them. CDR3 amino acids: CASSPVGANVLTF. CDR3 bases: TGTGCCAGCTCACCAGTTGGGGCCAACGTCCTGACTTTC.

Ten or more counts support this clonotype. This rearrangement joins TRBV20-1 to TRBJ2-1; 11 nucleotides align to TRBD2. V shed 6 bases, J shed 5 bases, and the junction held 6 bases outside the gene matches. The CDR3 spans 14 residues. CDR1 is DFQATT, CDR2 SNEGSKA, per germline (reference sequence). The CDR3 region has the DNA TGCAGTGCCCCGGGACTAGCGGACCACAATGAGCAGTTCTTC. Translated, it gives CSAPGLADHNEQFF.

Only a few counts were recorded for this clonotype. V and J are TRBV7-6 and TRBJ1-1; a weak D match, TRBD1 (6 bases). Germline CDR1 is SGHVS and CDR2 is FNYEAQ. CDR3 length equals 15 residues. V gave up 1 base and J gave up 4 bases, with 13 bases separating them. The CDR3 coding sequence is TGTGCCAGCAGCTTAGACCACAGGGTTGGCACTGAAGCTTTCTTT. Translation: CASSLDHRVGTEAFF.